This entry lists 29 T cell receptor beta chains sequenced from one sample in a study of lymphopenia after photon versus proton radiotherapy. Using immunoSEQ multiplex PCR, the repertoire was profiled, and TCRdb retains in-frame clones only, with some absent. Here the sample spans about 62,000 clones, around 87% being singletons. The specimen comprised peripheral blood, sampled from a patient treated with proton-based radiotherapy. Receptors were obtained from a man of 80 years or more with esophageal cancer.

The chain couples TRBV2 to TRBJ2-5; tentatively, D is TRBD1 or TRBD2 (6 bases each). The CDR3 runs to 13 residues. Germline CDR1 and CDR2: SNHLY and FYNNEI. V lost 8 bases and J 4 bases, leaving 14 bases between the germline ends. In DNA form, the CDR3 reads TGTGCCAGCGGCTCCAGGGGAGGAGAGACCCAGTACTTC. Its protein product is CASGSRGGETQYF.

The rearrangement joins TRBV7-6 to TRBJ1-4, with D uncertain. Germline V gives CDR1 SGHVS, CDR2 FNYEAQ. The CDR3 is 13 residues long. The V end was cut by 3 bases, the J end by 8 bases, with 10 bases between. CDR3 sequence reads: CASSFTAAEKLFF. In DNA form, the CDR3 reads TGTGCCAGCAGCTTTACGGCAGCCGAAAAACTGTTTTTT. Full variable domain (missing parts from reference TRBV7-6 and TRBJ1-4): GAGVSQSPRYKVTKRGQDVALRCDPISGHVSLYWYRQALGQGPEFLTYFNYEAQQDKSGLPNDRFSAERPEGSISTLTIQRTEQRDSAMYRCASSFTAAEKLFFGSGTQLSVL.

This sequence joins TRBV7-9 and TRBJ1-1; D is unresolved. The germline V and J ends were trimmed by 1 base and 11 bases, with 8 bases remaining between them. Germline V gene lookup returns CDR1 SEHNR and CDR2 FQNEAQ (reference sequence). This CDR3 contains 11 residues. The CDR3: CASSLVAGAFF. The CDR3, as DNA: TGTGCCAGCAGCTTAGTGGCCGGGGCTTTCTTT.

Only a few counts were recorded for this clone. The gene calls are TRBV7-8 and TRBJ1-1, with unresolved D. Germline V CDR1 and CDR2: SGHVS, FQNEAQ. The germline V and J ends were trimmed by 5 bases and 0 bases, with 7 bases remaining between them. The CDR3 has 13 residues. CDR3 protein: CASSPQMNTEAFF. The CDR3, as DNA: TGTGCCAGCAGCCCACAGATGAACACTGAAGCTTTCTTT. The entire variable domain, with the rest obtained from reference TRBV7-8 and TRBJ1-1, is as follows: GAGVSQSPRYKVAKRGQDVALRCDPISGHVSLFWYQQALGQGPEFLTYFQNEAQLDKSGLPSDRFFAERPEGSVSTLKIQRTQQEDSAVYLCASSPQMNTEAFFGQGTRLTVV.

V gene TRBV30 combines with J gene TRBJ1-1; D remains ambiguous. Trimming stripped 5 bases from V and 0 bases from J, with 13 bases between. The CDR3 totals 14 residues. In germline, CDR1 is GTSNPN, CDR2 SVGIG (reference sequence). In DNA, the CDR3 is TGTGCCTGGGTCACGGCGGGAATGAACACTGAAGCTTTCTTT. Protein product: CAWVTAGMNTEAFF. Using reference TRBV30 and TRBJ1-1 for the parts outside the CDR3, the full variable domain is SQTIHQWPATLVQPVGSPLSLECTVEGTSNPNLYWYRQAAGRGLQLLFYSVGIGQISSEVPQNLSASRPQDRQFILSSKKLLLSDSGFYLCAWVTAGMNTEAFFGQGTRLTVV.

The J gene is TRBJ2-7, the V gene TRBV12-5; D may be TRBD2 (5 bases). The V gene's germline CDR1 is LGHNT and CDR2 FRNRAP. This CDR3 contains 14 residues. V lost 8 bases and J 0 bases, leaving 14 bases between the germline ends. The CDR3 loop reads CASRPDSTSYEQYF. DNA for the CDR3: TGTGCTAGTAGACCGGACTCAACCTCCTACGAGCAGTACTTC. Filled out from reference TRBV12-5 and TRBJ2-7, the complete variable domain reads DARVTQTPRHKVTEMGQEVTMRCQPILGHNTVFWYRQTMMQGLELLAYFRNRAPLDDSGMPKDRFSAEMPDATLATLKIQPSEPRDSAVYFCASRPDSTSYEQYFGPGTRLTVT.

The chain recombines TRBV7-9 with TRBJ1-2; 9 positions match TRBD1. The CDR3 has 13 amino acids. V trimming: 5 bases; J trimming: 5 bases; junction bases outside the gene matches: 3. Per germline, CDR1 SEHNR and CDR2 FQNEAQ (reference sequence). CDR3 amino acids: CASSRGQGYGYTF. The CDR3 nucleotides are TGTGCCAGCAGCCGGGGACAGGGTTATGGCTACACCTTC. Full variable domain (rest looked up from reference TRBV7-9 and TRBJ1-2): DTGVSQNPRHKITKRGQNVTFRCDPISEHNRLYWYRQTLGQGPEFLTYFQNEAQLEKSRLLSDRFSAERPKGSFSTLEIQRTEQGDSAMYLCASSRGQGYGYTFGSGTRLTVV.

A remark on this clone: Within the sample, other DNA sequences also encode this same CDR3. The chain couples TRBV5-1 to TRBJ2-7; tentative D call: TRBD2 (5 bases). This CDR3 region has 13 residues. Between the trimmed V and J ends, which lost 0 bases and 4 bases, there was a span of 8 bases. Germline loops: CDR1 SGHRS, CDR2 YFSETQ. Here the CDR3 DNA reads TGCGCCAGCAGCTTGGTCGGGGTTTACGAGCAGTACTTC. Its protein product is CASSLVGVYEQYF. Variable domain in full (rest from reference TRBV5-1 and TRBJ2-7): KAGVTQTPRYLIKTRGQQVTLSCSPISGHRSVSWYQQTPGQGLQFLFEYFSETQRNKGNFPGRFSGRQFSNSRSEMNVSTLELGDSALYLCASSLVGVYEQYFGPGTRLTVT.

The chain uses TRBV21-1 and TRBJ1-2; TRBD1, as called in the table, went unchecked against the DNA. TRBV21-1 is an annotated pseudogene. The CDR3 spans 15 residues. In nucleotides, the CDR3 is TGTGCCAGCAGAAATACCGGGACATATAACTATGGCTACACCTTC. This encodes CASRNTGTYNYGYTF.

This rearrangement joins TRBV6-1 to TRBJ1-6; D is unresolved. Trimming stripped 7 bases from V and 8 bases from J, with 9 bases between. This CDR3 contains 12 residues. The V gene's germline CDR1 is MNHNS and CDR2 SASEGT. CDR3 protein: CASNMVDSPLHF. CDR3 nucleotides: TGTGCCAGCAATATGGTTGATTCACCCCTCCACTTT.

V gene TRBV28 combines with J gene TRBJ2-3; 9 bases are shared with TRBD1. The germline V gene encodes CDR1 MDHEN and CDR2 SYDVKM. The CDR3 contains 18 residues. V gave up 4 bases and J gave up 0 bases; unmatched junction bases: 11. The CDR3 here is CASSYAGQGLVSTDTQYF. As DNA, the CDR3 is TGTGCCAGCAGTTACGCGGGACAGGGCTTGGTTAGCACAGATACGCAGTATTTT.

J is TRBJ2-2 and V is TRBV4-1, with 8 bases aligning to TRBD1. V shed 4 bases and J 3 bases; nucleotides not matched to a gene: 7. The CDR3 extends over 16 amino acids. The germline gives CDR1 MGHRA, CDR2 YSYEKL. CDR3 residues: CASSRRTGQDTGELFF. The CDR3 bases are TGCGCCAGCAGCCGAAGGACAGGGCAGGACACCGGGGAGCTGTTTTTT.

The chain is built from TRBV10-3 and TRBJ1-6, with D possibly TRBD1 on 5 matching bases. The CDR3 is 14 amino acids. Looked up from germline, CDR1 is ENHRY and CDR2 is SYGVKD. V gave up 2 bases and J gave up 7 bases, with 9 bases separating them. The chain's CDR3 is CAISEGGENSPLHF. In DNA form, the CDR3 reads TGTGCCATCAGTGAGGGGGGAGAAAATTCACCCCTCCACTTT.

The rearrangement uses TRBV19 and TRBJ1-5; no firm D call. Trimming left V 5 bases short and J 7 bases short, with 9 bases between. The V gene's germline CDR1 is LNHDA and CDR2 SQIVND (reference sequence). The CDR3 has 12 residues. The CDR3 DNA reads TGTGCCAGTAGTCCCTCGACCCAGCCCCAGCATTTT. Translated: CASSPSTQPQHF.

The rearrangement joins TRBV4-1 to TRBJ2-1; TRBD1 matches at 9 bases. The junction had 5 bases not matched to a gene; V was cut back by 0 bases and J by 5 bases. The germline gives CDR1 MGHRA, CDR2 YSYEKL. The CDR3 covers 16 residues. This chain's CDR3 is CASSQDGTGIDNEQFF. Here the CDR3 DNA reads TGCGCCAGCAGCCAAGATGGGACAGGGATCGACAATGAGCAGTTCTTC.

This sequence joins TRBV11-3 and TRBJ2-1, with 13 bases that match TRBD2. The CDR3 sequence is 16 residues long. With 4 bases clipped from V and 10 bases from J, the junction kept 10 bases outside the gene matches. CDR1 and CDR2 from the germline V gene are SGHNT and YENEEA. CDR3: CASSSFGLAGAREQFF. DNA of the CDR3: TGTGCCAGCAGCTCCTTCGGACTAGCGGGAGCTCGGGAGCAGTTCTTC.

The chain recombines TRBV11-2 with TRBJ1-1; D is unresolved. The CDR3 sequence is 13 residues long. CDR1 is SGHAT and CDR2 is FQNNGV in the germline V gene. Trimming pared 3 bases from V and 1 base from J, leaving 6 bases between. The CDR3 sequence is CASSFEGNTEAFF. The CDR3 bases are TGTGCCAGCAGCTTTGAGGGGAACACTGAAGCTTTCTTT.

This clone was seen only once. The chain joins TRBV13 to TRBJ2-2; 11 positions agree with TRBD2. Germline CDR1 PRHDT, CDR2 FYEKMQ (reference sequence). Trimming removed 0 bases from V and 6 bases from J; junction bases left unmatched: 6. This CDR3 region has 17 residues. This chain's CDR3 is CASSLGLAGGVSGELFF. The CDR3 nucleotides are TGTGCCAGCAGCTTAGGCCTAGCGGGAGGTGTTTCCGGGGAGCTGTTTTTT. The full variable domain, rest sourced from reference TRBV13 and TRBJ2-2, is AAGVIQSPRHLIKEKRETATLKCYPIPRHDTVYWYQQGPGQDPQFLISFYEKMQSDKGSIPDRFSAQQFSDYHSELNMSSLELGDSALYFCASSLGLAGGVSGELFFGEGSRLTVL.

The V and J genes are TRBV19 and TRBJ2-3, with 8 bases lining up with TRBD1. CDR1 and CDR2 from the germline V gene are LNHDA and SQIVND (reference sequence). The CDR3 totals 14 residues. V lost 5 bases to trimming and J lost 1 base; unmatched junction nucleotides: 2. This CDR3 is CASSPGQGTDTQYF. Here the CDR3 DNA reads TGTGCCAGTAGTCCGGGACAGGGCACAGATACGCAGTATTTT.

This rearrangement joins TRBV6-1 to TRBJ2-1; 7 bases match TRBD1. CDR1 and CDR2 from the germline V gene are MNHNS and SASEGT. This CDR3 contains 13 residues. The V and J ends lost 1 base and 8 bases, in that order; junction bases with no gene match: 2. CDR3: CASSEDQGDEQFF. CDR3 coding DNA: TGTGCCAGCAGTGAAGACCAGGGGGATGAGCAGTTCTTC.

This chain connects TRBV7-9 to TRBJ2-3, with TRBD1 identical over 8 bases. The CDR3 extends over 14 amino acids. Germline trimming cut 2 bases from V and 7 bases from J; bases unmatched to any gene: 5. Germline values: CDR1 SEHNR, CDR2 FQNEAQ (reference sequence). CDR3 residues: CASSLRTGLHTQYF. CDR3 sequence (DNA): TGTGCCAGCAGCTTACGGACAGGGCTGCATACGCAGTATTTT.

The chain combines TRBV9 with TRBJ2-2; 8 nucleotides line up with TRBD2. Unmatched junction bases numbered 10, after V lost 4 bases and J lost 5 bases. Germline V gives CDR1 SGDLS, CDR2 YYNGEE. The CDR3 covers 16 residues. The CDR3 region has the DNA TGTGCCAGCAGCCCGACTGACCGGGAGGGGACCGGGGAGCTGTTTTTT. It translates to CASSPTDREGTGELFF.

CDR3 loop: CASSTSGKLSYEQYF. For the CDR3, the DNA is TGTGCCAGTAGCACTAGCGGGAAGTTGTCCTACGAGCAGTACTTC. This chain connects TRBV19 to TRBJ2-7; 10 bases line up with TRBD2. Germline lookup yields CDR1 LNHDA and CDR2 SQIVND (reference sequence). The CDR3 runs 15 residues. V shed 6 bases and J 1 base; nucleotides not matched to a gene: 6.

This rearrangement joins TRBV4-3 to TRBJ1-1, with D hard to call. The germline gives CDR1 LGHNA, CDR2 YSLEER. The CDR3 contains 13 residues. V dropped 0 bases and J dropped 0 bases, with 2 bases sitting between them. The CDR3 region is CASSQDMNTEAFF. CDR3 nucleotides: TGCGCCAGCAGCCAAGATATGAACACTGAAGCTTTCTTT.

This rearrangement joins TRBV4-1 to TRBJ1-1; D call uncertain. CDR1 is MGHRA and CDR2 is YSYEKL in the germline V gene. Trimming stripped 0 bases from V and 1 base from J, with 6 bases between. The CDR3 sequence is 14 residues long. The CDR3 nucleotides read TGCGCCAGCAGCCAAGAGGAGGAGAACACTGAAGCTTTCTTT. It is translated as CASSQEEENTEAFF.

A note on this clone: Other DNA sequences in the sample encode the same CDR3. The CDR3 loop reads CASSLLLAGGYETQYF. The CDR3 nucleotides are TGCGCCAGCAGCTTGCTATTAGCGGGGGGGTATGAGACCCAGTACTTC. The V and J genes are TRBV5-1 and TRBJ2-5; TRBD2 agrees at 11 bases. From germline, CDR1 is SGHRS and CDR2 YFSETQ. CDR3 length: 16 amino acids. V dropped 1 base and J dropped 5; count of bases not matched to a gene: 7.

CDR3 coding DNA: TGTGCCACCCTCGTAAGCTCTGGAAACACCATATATTTT. This gives the protein CATLVSSGNTIYF. The chain combines TRBV6-1 with TRBJ1-3; D gene ambiguous. The CDR3 contains 13 residues. The germline V gene encodes CDR1 MNHNS and CDR2 SASEGT. V shed 10 bases and J shed 0 bases, with 10 bases lying between them.

DNA for the CDR3: TGTGCCAGCGGGGGGGTAGTCGGCACTGAAGCTTTCTTT. As protein: CASGGVVGTEAFF. This chain joins TRBV6-5 and TRBJ1-1, with D possibly TRBD1 on 5 matching bases. The V gene's germline CDR1 is MNHEY and CDR2 SVGAGI. CDR3 length: 13 amino acids. V was cut by 8 bases and J by 4 bases, with 14 bases left in between.

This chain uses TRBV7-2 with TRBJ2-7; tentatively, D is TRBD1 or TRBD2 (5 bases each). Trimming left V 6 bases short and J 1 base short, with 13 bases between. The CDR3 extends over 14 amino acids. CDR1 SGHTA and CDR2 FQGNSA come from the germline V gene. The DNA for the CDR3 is TGTGCCAGCAGTATCAGTGGGACGTCCTACGAGCAGTACTTC. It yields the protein CASSISGTSYEQYF. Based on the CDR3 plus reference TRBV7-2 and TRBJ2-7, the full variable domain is GAGVSQSPSNKVTEKGKDVELRCDPISGHTALYWYRQSLGQGLEFLIYFQGNSAPDKSGLPSDRFSAERTGGSVSTLTIQRTQQEDSAVYLCASSISGTSYEQYFGPGTRLTVT.